The clone carrying this T cell receptor (beta chain) has a single count. Antigen unknown. The entry originates in a study of T cell responses to AZD1222 COVID-19 vaccine. Whole-study context: It was second doses at about 4 or about 12 weeks that were pooled. Study-level findings and limits: Only six or seven AZD1222 recipients tested seropositive at baseline. Researchers report vaccine-associated CD4 TCRs spanning spike, with dominance at 160-218 and 743-854.

Assay: immunoSEQ multiplex PCR; the TCRdb copy retains only in-frame clones and omits some. Of under 150,000 clones listed, over 75% were seen once; the top ten hold roughly 4%. The germline V gene has CDR1 MNHEY and CDR2 SMNVEV (reference sequence). This CDR3 has 14 residues. V gave up 2 bases and J gave up 1 base, with 8 bases separating them. This chain uses TRBV27 with TRBJ1-2; D call uncertain. Sequenced here: peripheral blood, sampled on day 0 of AZD1222 vaccination. This clonotype was sampled from an adult in good health. The CDR3 protein is CASSLTRDNYGYTF. In DNA, the CDR3 is TGTGCCAGCAGTTTAACTAGAGATAACTATGGCTACACCTTC.